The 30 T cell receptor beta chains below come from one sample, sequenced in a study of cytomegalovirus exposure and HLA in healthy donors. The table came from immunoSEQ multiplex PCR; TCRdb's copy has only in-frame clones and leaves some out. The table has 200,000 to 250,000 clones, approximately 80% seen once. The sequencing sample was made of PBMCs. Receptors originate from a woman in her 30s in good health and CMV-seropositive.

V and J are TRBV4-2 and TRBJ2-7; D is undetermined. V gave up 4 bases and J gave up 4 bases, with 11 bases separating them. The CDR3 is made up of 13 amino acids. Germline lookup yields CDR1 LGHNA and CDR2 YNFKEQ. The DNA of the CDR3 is TGTGCCAGCAGCCCGAGCGACTCTTACGAGCAGTACTTC. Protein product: CASSPSDSYEQYF.

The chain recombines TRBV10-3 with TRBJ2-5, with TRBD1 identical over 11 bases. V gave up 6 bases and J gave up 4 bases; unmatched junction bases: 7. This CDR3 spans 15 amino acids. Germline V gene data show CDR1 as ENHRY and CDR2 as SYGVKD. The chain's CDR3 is CAIRARDRGRETQYF. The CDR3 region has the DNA TGTGCCATCAGGGCCCGGGACAGGGGGAGAGAGACCCAGTACTTC.

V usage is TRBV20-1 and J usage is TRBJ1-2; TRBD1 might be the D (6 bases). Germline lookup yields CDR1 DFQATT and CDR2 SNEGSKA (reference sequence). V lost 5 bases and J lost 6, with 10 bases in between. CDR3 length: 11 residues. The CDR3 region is CSALTGHGYTF. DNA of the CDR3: TGCAGTGCTCTTACAGGGCATGGCTACACCTTC.

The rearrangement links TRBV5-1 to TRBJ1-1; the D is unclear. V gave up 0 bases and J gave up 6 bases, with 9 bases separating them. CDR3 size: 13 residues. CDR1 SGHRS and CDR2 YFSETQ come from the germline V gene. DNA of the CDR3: TGCGCCAGCAGCTTGGCGGGCAGATCTGAAGCTTTCTTT. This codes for CASSLAGRSEAFF.

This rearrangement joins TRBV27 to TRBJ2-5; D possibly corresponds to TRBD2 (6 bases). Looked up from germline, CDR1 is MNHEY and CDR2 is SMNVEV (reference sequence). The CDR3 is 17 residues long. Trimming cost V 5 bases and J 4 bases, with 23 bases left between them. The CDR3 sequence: CASSPSSFREPRETQYF. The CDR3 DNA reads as TGTGCCAGCAGTCCATCAAGCTTCCGGGAGCCCCGAGAGACCCAGTACTTC.

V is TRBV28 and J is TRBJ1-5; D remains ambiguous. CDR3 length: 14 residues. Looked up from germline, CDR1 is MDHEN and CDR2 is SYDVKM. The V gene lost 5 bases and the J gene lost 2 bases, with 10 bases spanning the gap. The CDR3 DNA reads TGTGCCAGCAGTCGGCCGATTGGCAATCAGCCCCAGCATTTT. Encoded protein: CASSRPIGNQPQHF.

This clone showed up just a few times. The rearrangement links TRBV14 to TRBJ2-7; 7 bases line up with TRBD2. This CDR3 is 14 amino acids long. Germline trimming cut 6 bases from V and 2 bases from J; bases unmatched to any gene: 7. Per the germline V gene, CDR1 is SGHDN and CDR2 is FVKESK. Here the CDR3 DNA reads TGTGCCAGCAGGCCTTCGGGAGGCGCCTACGAGCAGTACTTC. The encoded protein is CASRPSGGAYEQYF.

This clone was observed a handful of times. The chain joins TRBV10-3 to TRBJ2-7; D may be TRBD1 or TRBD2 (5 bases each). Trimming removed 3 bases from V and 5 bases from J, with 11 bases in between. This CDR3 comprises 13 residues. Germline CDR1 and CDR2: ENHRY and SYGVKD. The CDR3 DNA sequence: TGTGCCATCAGTGATGGGGGTAGGGACGAGCAGTACTTC. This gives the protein CAISDGGRDEQYF.

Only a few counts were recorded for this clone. The CDR3 DNA sequence: TGTGCCAGCAGCCAATTTTTAGGCTACAGGGAGGTACCGTCGGGCTACACCTTC. Protein product: CASSQFLGYREVPSGYTF. The rearrangement links TRBV4-2 to TRBJ1-2, with a possible D match to TRBD1 (6 bases). V lost 2 bases to trimming and J lost 8 bases, with 27 bases between them. The CDR3 length is 18 residues. CDR1 LGHNA and CDR2 YNFKEQ come from the germline V gene.

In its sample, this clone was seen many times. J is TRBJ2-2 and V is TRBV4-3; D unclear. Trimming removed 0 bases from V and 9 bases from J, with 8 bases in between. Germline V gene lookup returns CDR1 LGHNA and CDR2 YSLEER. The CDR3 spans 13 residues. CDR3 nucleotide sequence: TGCGCCAGCAGCCAAGATCGGCGGCGGGAGCTGTTTTTT. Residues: CASSQDRRRELFF.

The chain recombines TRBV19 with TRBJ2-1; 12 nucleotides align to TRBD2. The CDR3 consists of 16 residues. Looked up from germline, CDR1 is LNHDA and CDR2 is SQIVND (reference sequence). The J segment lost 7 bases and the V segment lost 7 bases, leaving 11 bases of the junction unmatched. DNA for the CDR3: TGTGCCAGTACTAGCGGGAGGGGGGGCACCTGGAATGAGCAGTTCTTC. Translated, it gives CASTSGRGGTWNEQFF.

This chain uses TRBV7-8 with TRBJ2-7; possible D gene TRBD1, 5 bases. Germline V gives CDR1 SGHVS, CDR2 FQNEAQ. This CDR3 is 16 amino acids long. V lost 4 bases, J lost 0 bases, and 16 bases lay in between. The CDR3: CASSSLQALHSYEQYF. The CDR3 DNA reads TGTGCCAGCAGCTCCCTACAGGCATTACACTCCTACGAGCAGTACTTC.

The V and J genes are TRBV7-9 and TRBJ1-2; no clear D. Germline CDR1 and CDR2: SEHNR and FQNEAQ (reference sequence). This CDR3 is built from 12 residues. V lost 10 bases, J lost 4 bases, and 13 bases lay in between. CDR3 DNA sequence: TGTGCCACCCAGAAGTCTAGCTATGGCTACACCTTC. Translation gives CATQKSSYGYTF. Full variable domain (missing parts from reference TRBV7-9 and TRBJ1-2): DTGVSQNPRHKITKRGQNVTFRCDPISEHNRLYWYRQTLGQGPEFLTYFQNEAQLEKSRLLSDRFSAERPKGSFSTLEIQRTEQGDSAMYLCATQKSSYGYTFGSGTRLTVV.

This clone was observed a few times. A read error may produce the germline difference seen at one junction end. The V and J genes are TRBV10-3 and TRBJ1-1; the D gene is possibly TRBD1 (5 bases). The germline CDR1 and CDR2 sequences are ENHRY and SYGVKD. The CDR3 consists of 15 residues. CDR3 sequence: CASSYSRGTNTEAFF. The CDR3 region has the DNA TGTGCCAGCAGTTACTCTAGGGGTACGAACACTGAAGCTTTCTTT.

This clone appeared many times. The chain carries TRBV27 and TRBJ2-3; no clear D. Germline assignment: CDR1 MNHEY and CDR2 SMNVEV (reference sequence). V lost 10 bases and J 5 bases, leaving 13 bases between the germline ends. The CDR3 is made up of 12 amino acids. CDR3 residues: CATRSPGDTQYF. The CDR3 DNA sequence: TGTGCCACCCGCTCCCCGGGAGATACGCAGTATTTT.

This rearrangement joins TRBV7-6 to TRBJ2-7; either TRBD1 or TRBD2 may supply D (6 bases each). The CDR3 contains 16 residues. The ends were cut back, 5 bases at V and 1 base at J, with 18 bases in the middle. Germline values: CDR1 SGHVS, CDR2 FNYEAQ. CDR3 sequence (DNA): TGTGCCAGCAGCCGGGGGCCAGGGGAACCATCCTACGAGCAGTACTTC. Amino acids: CASSRGPGEPSYEQYF.

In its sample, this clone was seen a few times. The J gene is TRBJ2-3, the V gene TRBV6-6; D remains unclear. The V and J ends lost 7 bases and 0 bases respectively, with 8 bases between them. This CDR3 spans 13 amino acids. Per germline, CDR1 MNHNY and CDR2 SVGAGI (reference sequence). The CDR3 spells CASTISSTDTQYF. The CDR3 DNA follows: TGTGCCAGCACCATCTCTAGCACAGATACGCAGTATTTT.

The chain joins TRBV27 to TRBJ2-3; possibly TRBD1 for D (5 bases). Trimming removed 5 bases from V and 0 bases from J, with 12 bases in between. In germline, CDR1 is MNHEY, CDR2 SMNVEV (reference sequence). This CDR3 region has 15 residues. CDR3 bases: TGTGCCAGCAGTGGGTTCGACAGAAGCACAGATACGCAGTATTTT. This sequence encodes CASSGFDRSTDTQYF.

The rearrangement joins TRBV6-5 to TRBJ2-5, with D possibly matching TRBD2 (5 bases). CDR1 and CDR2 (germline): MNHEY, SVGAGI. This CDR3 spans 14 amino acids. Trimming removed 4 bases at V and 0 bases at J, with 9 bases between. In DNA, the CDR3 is TGTGCCAGCAGTTTGCAAGCGGACCAAGAGACCCAGTACTTC. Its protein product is CASSLQADQETQYF.

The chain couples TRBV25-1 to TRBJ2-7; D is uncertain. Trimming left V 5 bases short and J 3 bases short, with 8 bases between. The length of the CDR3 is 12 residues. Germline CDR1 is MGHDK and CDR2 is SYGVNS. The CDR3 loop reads CASSMSVYEQYF. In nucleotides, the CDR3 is TGTGCCAGCAGTATGTCTGTCTACGAGCAGTACTTC.

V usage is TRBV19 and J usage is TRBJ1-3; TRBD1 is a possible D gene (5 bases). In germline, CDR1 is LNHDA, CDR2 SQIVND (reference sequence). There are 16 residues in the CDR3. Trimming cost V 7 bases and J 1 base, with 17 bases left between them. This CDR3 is CASISGQGPSGNTIYF. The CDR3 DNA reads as TGTGCCAGTATATCGGGGCAGGGCCCTTCTGGAAACACCATATATTTT.

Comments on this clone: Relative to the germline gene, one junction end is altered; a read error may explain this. CDR3 DNA sequence: TGTGCTAGCAGCCCGGGGCCCGGTGCTGAAGCTTTCTTT. Translating gives CASSPGPGAEAFF. V gene TRBV7-7 combines with J gene TRBJ1-1; perhaps TRBD1 as D (5 bases). The CDR3 is made up of 13 amino acids. CDR1 is SSHAT and CDR2 is FNYEAQ in the germline V gene (reference sequence).

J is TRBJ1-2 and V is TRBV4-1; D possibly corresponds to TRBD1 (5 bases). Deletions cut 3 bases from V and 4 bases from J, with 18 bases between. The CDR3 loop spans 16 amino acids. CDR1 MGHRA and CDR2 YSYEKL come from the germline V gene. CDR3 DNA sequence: TGCGCCAGCAGCCACCACAGGTTCCGCAGATTCTATGGCTACACCTTC. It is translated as CASSHHRFRRFYGYTF.

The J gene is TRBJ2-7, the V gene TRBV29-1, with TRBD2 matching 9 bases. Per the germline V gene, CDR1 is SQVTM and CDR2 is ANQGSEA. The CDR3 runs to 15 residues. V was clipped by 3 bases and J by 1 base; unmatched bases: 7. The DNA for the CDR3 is TGCAGCGTTGATGGTAGCGGGAGTGGGTCCTACGAGCAGTACTTC. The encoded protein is CSVDGSGSGSYEQYF.

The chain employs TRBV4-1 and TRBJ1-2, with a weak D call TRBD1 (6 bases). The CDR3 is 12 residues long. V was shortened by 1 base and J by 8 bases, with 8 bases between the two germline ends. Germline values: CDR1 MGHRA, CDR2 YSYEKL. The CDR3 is CASSQVRGGYTF. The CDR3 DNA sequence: TGCGCCAGCAGCCAAGTCAGGGGCGGCTACACCTTC.

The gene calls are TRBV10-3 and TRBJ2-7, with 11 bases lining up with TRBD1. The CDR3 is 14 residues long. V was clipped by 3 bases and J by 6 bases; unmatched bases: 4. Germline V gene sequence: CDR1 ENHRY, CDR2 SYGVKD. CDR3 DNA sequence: TGTGCCATCAGTGAAGGACAGGGGGCGAGCGAGCAGTACTTC. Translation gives CAISEGQGASEQYF.

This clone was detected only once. The CDR3 sequence: CASSPGQGKGWPEAFF. The CDR3 bases are TGTGCCAGCAGCCCCGGACAGGGAAAGGGGTGGCCTGAAGCTTTCTTT. J is TRBJ1-1 and V is TRBV9; TRBD1 matches 8 bases. The CDR3 totals 16 residues. Germline CDR1 and CDR2: SGDLS and YYNGEE. The trim removed 4 bases at V and 6 bases at J, leaving 14 bases unmatched.

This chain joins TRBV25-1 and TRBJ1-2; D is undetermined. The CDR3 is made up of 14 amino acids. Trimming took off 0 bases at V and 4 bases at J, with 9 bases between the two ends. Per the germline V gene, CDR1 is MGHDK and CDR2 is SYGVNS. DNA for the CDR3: TGTGCCAGCAGTGAATATAGCTCCCCCTATGGCTACACCTTC. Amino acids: CASSEYSSPYGYTF.

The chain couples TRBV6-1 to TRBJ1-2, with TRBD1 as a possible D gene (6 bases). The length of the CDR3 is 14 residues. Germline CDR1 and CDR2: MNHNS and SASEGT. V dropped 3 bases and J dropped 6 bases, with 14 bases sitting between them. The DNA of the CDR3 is TGTGCCAGCAGTGACCTAAACAGGGACAATGGCTACACCTTC. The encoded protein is CASSDLNRDNGYTF.

CDR3 coding DNA: TGTGCCAGCAGCCCTTTGATGAACACTGAAGCTTTCTTT. The encoded protein is CASSPLMNTEAFF. The gene calls are TRBV5-6 and TRBJ1-1; no clear D gene. V lost 4 bases to trimming and J lost 0 bases, with 7 bases between them. The CDR3 contains 13 residues. Germline CDR1 reads SGHDT; CDR2 reads YYEEEE. Full variable domain (rest looked up from reference TRBV5-6 and TRBJ1-1): DAGVTQSPTHLIKTRGQQVTLRCSPKSGHDTVSWYQQALGQGPQFIFQYYEEEERQRGNFPDRFSGHQFPNYSSELNVNALLLGDSALYLCASSPLMNTEAFFGQGTRLTVV.